These 30 T cell receptor beta chains came from one sample sequenced in a study of blood T cell repertoires in COVID-19. Clones were sequenced by immunoSEQ multiplex PCR, and TCRdb holds only the in-frame ones, with some missing. The table has roughly 300,000 clones, 70% to 90% seen once; the top ten hold approximately 5.4%. The sample was PBMCs or T cells enriched from blood (not recorded which). The receptors originated from a woman aged 25-40 years who had recovered from COVID-19.

This chain connects TRBV20-1 to TRBJ1-1; D is ambiguous. Trimming removed 5 bases at V and 8 bases at J, with 12 bases between. The CDR3 length is 11 residues. CDR1 DFQATT and CDR2 SNEGSKA come from the germline V gene (reference sequence). DNA of the CDR3: TGCAGTGCTGCAAACGGTCGGGAAGCTTTCTTT. This sequence encodes CSAANGREAFF.

This chain uses TRBV27 with TRBJ2-3, with TRBD2 as a possible D gene (6 bases). V lost 3 bases and J lost 2, with 15 bases in between. Germline values: CDR1 MNHEY, CDR2 SMNVEV (reference sequence). This CDR3 has 16 amino acids. The CDR3 spells CASSLRSGTPTDTQYF. For the CDR3, the DNA is TGTGCCAGCAGTTTGCGTAGTGGGACTCCCACAGATACGCAGTATTTT.

The chain couples TRBV2 to TRBJ2-7, with 14 bases identical to TRBD2. J lost 4 bases, V lost 7 bases, and 6 bases had no gene match. Germline CDR1 reads SNHLY; CDR2 reads FYNNEI. The CDR3 has 15 amino acids. CDR3 sequence reads: CASKGTSGGSYEQYF. The CDR3 DNA follows: TGTGCCAGCAAAGGGACTAGCGGGGGCTCATACGAGCAGTACTTC.

In its sample, this clone was seen once. This CDR3 is missing its conserved last phenylalanine or tryptophan, likely due to a read error. The chain couples TRBV11-1 to TRBJ2-7; the match to TRBD2 covers 8 bases. V lost 5 bases, J lost 5 bases, and 5 bases stayed unmatched. Germline V lookup: CDR1 SGHAT, CDR2 FQDESV (reference sequence). The CDR3 loop spans 13 amino acids. The CDR3 protein is CASSPGGPNEQYL. The CDR3, as DNA: TGTGCCAGCAGCCCGGGGGGGCCTAACGAGCAGTACCTC.

The CDR3 DNA is TGTGCCAGCAGTCCCAGTGGAAGGGCGGGGACTGAAGCTTTCTTT. This gives the protein CASSPSGRAGTEAFF. The chain has TRBV2 and TRBJ1-1; D is undetermined. Between the trimmed V and J ends, which lost 5 bases and 5 bases, there was a span of 18 bases. Per germline, CDR1 SNHLY and CDR2 FYNNEI. The CDR3 has 15 residues.

The V call is TRBV4-1, the J call TRBJ1-1, with D tentatively TRBD1 (6 bases). Trimming shortened V by 0 bases and J by 4 bases, and 18 bases separated the two germline ends. CDR3 length equals 17 residues. Germline-derived CDR1 and CDR2 are MGHRA and YSYEKL. The CDR3 DNA is TGCGCCAGCAGCCAAGATCGCTTGGGGGCCACGGCCACTGAAGCTTTCTTT. It specifies CASSQDRLGATATEAFF.

CDR3 in DNA: TGTGCCAGCAGTGATAGGGGCGACGAGCAGTACTTC. Translating gives CASSDRGDEQYF. The chain joins TRBV6-1 to TRBJ2-7; perhaps TRBD1 as D (5 bases). The germline CDR1 and CDR2 sequences are MNHNS and SASEGT. The CDR3 is 12 residues long. The ends were cut back, 3 bases at V and 5 bases at J, with 8 bases in the middle.

V gene TRBV11-2 combines with J gene TRBJ1-5; D ambiguous. The CDR3 runs 15 residues. Germline V gene sequence: CDR1 SGHAT, CDR2 FQNNGV. Trimming left V 5 bases short and J 1 base short, with 12 bases between. The CDR3 reads CASSPVDWSNQPQHF. In DNA form, the CDR3 reads TGTGCCAGCAGCCCGGTGGACTGGAGCAATCAGCCCCAGCATTTT.

The rearrangement joins TRBV19 to TRBJ1-2; D unresolved. Germline CDR1 is LNHDA and CDR2 is SQIVND (reference sequence). V lost 0 bases and J lost 0, with 17 bases in between. The CDR3 has 18 amino acids. CDR3 nucleotide sequence: TGTGCCAGTAGTATAGATGAGATACCCTCACCGGCTAACTATGGCTACACCTTC. Protein sequence: CASSIDEIPSPANYGYTF. The entire variable domain, with the rest obtained from reference TRBV19 and TRBJ1-2, is as follows: DGGITQSPKYLFRKEGQNVTLSCEQNLNHDAMYWYRQDPGQGLRLIYYSQIVNDFQKGDIAEGYSVSREKKESFPLTVTSAQKNPTAFYLCASSIDEIPSPANYGYTFGSGTRLTVV.

The genes are TRBV10-2 and TRBJ2-1; TRBD1 is a possible D gene (6 bases). The CDR3 is 14 residues long. CDR1 and CDR2 from the germline V gene are WSHSY and SAAADI. Trimming left V 2 bases short and J 4 bases short, with 9 bases between. In nucleotides, the CDR3 is TGCGCCAGCAGTGAGGGACAGACATACAATGAGCAGTTCTTC. It is translated as CASSEGQTYNEQFF.

The CDR3 spells CASSSPGGTADIPDYGYTF. In DNA form, the CDR3 reads TGTGCCAGCAGTTCGCCCGGAGGGACGGCGGACATACCGGACTATGGCTACACCTTC. This chain links TRBV5-4 with TRBJ1-2, with D perhaps matching TRBD1 (5 bases). The CDR3 length is 19 residues. Trimming removed 5 bases at V and 3 bases at J, with 29 bases between. The germline V gene has CDR1 SGHNT and CDR2 YYREEE (reference sequence).

The V gene is TRBV29-1, the J gene TRBJ1-1; D is unclear. This CDR3 is 13 amino acids long. Deletions cut 1 base from V and 4 bases from J, with 10 bases between. From germline, CDR1 is SQVTM and CDR2 ANQGSEA. The CDR3 DNA reads as TGCAGCGTTGAAGGCGGGGTTGGCACTGAAGCTTTCTTT. Translated, it gives CSVEGGVGTEAFF.

The rearrangement joins TRBV27 to TRBJ2-5; D is perhaps TRBD1 (5 bases). V shed 0 bases and J shed 1 base, with 9 bases lying between them. The CDR3 loop spans 15 amino acids. Germline V gene sequence: CDR1 MNHEY, CDR2 SMNVEV (reference sequence). The CDR3 loop is CASSLSGHPQETQYF. CDR3 DNA sequence: TGTGCCAGCAGTTTATCAGGACACCCCCAAGAGACCCAGTACTTC.

The chain is built from TRBV7-5 and TRBJ1-6. TRBV7-5 is designated a pseudogene. The CDR3 loop spans 16 amino acids. This chain's CDR3 is CARSPSSGRDNSPLHF. CDR3 bases: TGTGCCAGAAGCCCTAGCTCGGGGAGGGACAATTCACCCCTCCACTTT.

This chain connects TRBV6-2 or TRBV6-3 to TRBJ1-5, with unresolved D. This CDR3 contains 13 residues. Trimming removed 0 bases at V and 10 bases at J, with 10 bases between. Per the germline V gene, CDR1 is MNHEY and CDR2 is SVGEGT. The CDR3 nucleotides read TGTGCCAGCAGTTACTCGATGTTACATCCCCAGCATTTT. It translates to CASSYSMLHPQHF.

DNA of the CDR3: TGTGCCAGTAGTAACCAGGGGTGGGAAAAACTGTTTTTT. Translating gives CASSNQGWEKLFF. The J gene is TRBJ1-4, the V gene TRBV19, with a possible D match to TRBD1 (6 bases). V lost 4 bases and J 8 bases, leaving 11 bases between the germline ends. Germline CDR1 reads LNHDA; CDR2 reads SQIVND (reference sequence). The CDR3 sequence is 13 residues long.

The chain combines TRBV29-1 with TRBJ1-2; TRBD1 matches at 9 bases. This CDR3 spans 13 amino acids. Germline V gene sequence: CDR1 SQVTM, CDR2 ANQGSEA. The CDR3 sequence: CTTYTGGSYGYTF. In DNA, the CDR3 is TGCACCACTTATACAGGGGGCAGCTATGGCTACACCTTC.

This chain joins TRBV5-6 and TRBJ1-2, with 7 bases that match TRBD1. The CDR3 totals 12 residues. CDR1 and CDR2 from the germline V gene are SGHDT and YYEEEE. J was trimmed by 8 bases and V by 1 base; bases with no gene match: 2. The CDR3 reads CASSLPGGGYTF. The DNA of the CDR3 is TGTGCCAGCAGCTTGCCAGGGGGAGGCTACACCTTC.

The rearrangement joins TRBV7-3 to TRBJ2-1; maybe TRBD1 (6 bases). The V end lost 0 bases, the J end lost 4 bases, and 10 bases lay between the germline ends. The length of the CDR3 is 15 residues. The germline V gene has CDR1 SGHTA and CDR2 FQGTGA. The CDR3 region has the DNA TGTGCCAGCAGCTTAACGGGGGCCAATTACAATGAGCAGTTCTTC. Translated: CASSLTGANYNEQFF. The variable domain in full, with the rest retrieved from reference TRBV7-3 and TRBJ2-1, is GAGVSQTPSNKVTEKGKYVELRCDPISGHTALYWYRQSLGQGPEFLIYFQGTGAADDSGLPNDRFFAVRPEGSVSTLKIQRTERGDSAVYLCASSLTGANYNEQFFGPGTRLTVL.

V and J are TRBV10-3 and TRBJ2-2; perhaps TRBD1 as D (6 bases). Germline V CDR1 and CDR2: ENHRY, SYGVKD. This CDR3 is 14 amino acids long. V lost 8 bases and J 6 bases, leaving 16 bases between the germline ends. The chain's CDR3 is CAIGRDKEAGELFF. CDR3 bases: TGTGCCATCGGTCGGGACAAGGAAGCCGGGGAGCTGTTTTTT.

CDR3 sequence (DNA): TGTGCCAGCAGCAAAGTTGGCCCCGGGGAGCTGTTTTTT. Protein: CASSKVGPGELFF. J is TRBJ2-2 and V is TRBV21-1; the listed D gene, TRBD1, was not tested against the DNA. TRBV21-1 is assigned pseudogene status. This CDR3 comprises 13 residues.

The rearrangement joins TRBV6-5 to TRBJ1-2, with 10 bases lining up with TRBD1. The CDR3 length is 14 residues. V shed 6 bases and J 8 bases; nucleotides not matched to a gene: 9. Germline CDR1 is MNHEY and CDR2 is SVGAGI. The CDR3 is CASSQEGQGFGYTF. The CDR3 bases are TGTGCCAGCAGCCAGGAGGGACAGGGGTTCGGCTACACCTTC.

The V and J genes are TRBV27 and TRBJ2-1; weak D call: TRBD1 (6 bases). The CDR3 is 15 residues long. Germline values: CDR1 MNHEY, CDR2 SMNVEV (reference sequence). V lost 3 bases and J lost 3, with 12 bases in between. The DNA of the CDR3 is TGTGCCAGCAGTTTCGGACAGCCCTTCTACAATGAGCAGTTCTTC. This encodes CASSFGQPFYNEQFF.

The chain couples TRBV29-1 to TRBJ1-3, with TRBD1 matching over 10 bases. The J segment lost 4 bases and the V segment lost 2 bases, leaving 11 bases of the junction unmatched. Germline V lookup: CDR1 SQVTM, CDR2 ANQGSEA. This CDR3 contains 17 residues. The CDR3 DNA sequence: TGCAGCGTTGAAATAGCGTCCGGGACAGGGGTCGGAAACACCATATATTTT. Protein product: CSVEIASGTGVGNTIYF.

This clone was picked up one time. The chain joins TRBV4-1 to TRBJ1-5; weak D call: TRBD1 (6 bases). Trimming took 0 bases from V and 0 from J, leaving 12 bases between them. Germline loops: CDR1 MGHRA, CDR2 YSYEKL. The CDR3 spans 17 residues. The CDR3 nucleotides are TGCGCCAGCAGCCAAGATCCAGGGGACTATAGCAATCAGCCCCAGCATTTT. Protein: CASSQDPGDYSNQPQHF.

Only one count was recorded for this clone. This chain connects TRBV7-6 to TRBJ2-3; a weak D match, TRBD1 (6 bases). Germline V CDR1 and CDR2: SGHVS, FNYEAQ. The V and J ends lost 0 bases and 3 bases respectively, with 10 bases between them. The CDR3 loop spans 15 amino acids. CDR3 nucleotides: TGTGCCAGCAGCTTAGCGACAGGCCTTACAGATACGCAGTATTTT. Protein sequence: CASSLATGLTDTQYF.

This chain joins TRBV27 and TRBJ1-2; the D gene is possibly TRBD1 (5 bases). CDR1 and CDR2 (germline): MNHEY, SMNVEV (reference sequence). V was trimmed by 5 bases and J by 0 bases, leaving 10 bases between them. The length of the CDR3 is 14 residues. The CDR3 sequence: CASSPTGSNYGYTF. The CDR3 DNA reads TGTGCCAGCAGTCCCACAGGTTCTAACTATGGCTACACCTTC.

This chain joins TRBV29-1 and TRBJ2-3, with TRBD2 identical over 7 bases. Germline-derived CDR1 and CDR2 are SQVTM and ANQGSEA. CDR3 size: 15 residues. V trimming: 3 bases; J trimming: 6 bases; junction bases outside the gene matches: 12. CDR3 sequence (DNA): TGCAGCGTTGAGCCTATGGCGGGGGATGTGGATACGCAGTATTTT. Translating gives CSVEPMAGDVDTQYF.

The chain has TRBV7-9 and TRBJ1-3, with a weak D call TRBD1 (5 bases). V gave up 2 bases and J gave up 2 bases, with 7 bases separating them. This CDR3 contains 14 residues. Germline CDR1 SEHNR, CDR2 FQNEAQ (reference sequence). CDR3 nucleotide sequence: TGTGCCAGCAGCTTACCAGGGCCTGGAAACACCATATATTTT. It codes for CASSLPGPGNTIYF.

The chain couples TRBV27 to TRBJ1-6; D unclear. The CDR3 spans 13 residues. Germline V lookup: CDR1 MNHEY, CDR2 SMNVEV (reference sequence). V lost 8 bases, J lost 8 bases, and 13 bases lay in between. DNA of the CDR3: TGTGCCAGCGGTCGAGGTTCGGATTCACCCCTCCACTTT. Translating it yields CASGRGSDSPLHF.